What follows are 19 T cell receptor beta chains derived from one specimen sequenced in a study of cytomegalovirus exposure and HLA in healthy donors. Vbeta (60) and Jbeta (13) primers were used in the PCR. The table came from immunoSEQ multiplex PCR; TCRdb's copy has only in-frame clones and leaves some out. The top ten clones hold approximately 11% of a sample with about 120,000 clones, roughly 80% of them seen once. Sequenced material: PBMCs. The receptor source for this set is a male donor in good health and CMV-seropositive.

This CDR3 is CASSLGTGTNEQFF. DNA for the CDR3: TGTGCCAGCAGCTTGGGGACAGGGACCAATGAGCAGTTCTTC. The chain employs TRBV5-6 and TRBJ2-1; the match to TRBD1 covers 8 bases. There are 14 residues in the CDR3. V shed 0 bases and J 6 bases; nucleotides not matched to a gene: 2. Looked up from germline, CDR1 is SGHDT and CDR2 is YYEEEE. Combining the CDR3 with reference TRBV5-6 and TRBJ2-1 gives the whole variable domain DAGVTQSPTHLIKTRGQQVTLRCSPKSGHDTVSWYQQALGQGPQFIFQYYEEEERQRGNFPDRFSGHQFPNYSSELNVNALLLGDSALYLCASSLGTGTNEQFFGPGTRLTVL.

This clone came up once. J is TRBJ2-7 and V is TRBV5-8, with TRBD1 matching 7 bases. This CDR3 has 13 amino acids. CDR1 is SGHTS and CDR2 is YDEGEE in the germline V gene. With 6 bases clipped from V and 3 bases from J, the junction kept 6 bases outside the gene matches. CDR3 in amino acids: CASNLGQYYEQYF. The CDR3 DNA sequence: TGTGCCAGCAACCTGGGACAGTACTACGAGCAGTACTTC. Full variable domain (missing parts from reference TRBV5-8 and TRBJ2-7): EAGVTQSPTHLIKTRGQQATLRCSPISGHTSVYWYQQALGLGLQFLLWYDEGEERNRGNFPPRFSGRQFPNYSSELNVNALELEDSALYLCASNLGQYYEQYFGPGTRLTVT.

This clone was observed a handful of times. Here the CDR3 DNA reads TGTGCCAGCAGTTGGACTAGCGGGGAGGGTGAGACCCAGTACTTC. It specifies CASSWTSGEGETQYF. J is TRBJ2-5 and V is TRBV27; TRBD2 matches 12 bases. The ends lost 4 bases at V and 5 bases at J; junction bases unmatched: 5. Looked up from germline, CDR1 is MNHEY and CDR2 is SMNVEV (reference sequence). The CDR3 loop spans 15 amino acids.

This chain connects TRBV19 to TRBJ2-4; 7 nucleotides line up with TRBD2. Germline CDR1 and CDR2: LNHDA and SQIVND (reference sequence). This CDR3 spans 15 amino acids. Trimming at V came to 6 bases and at J to 7 bases, leaving 12 bases not matched to a gene. The CDR3 reads CASSRPRGDDNIQYF. CDR3 bases: TGTGCCAGTAGCCGCCCCCGGGGGGATGATAACATTCAGTACTTC.

This clone is a singleton in its sample. In DNA form, the CDR3 reads TGTGCCAGCAGCTTCCCGACTCCCAAGCAGTACTTC. This sequence encodes CASSFPTPKQYF. This chain uses TRBV5-8 with TRBJ2-7, with D unclear. Trimming took off 2 bases at V and 8 bases at J, with 11 bases between the two ends. This CDR3 has 12 amino acids. Germline loops: CDR1 SGHTS, CDR2 YDEGEE.

The chain carries TRBV7-8 and TRBJ1-2; 10 nucleotides line up with TRBD1. This CDR3 is 15 amino acids long. Unmatched junction bases numbered 1, after V lost 0 bases and J lost 3 bases. Germline assignment: CDR1 SGHVS and CDR2 FQNEAQ. This CDR3 is CASSLAGTGDYGYTF. The CDR3 DNA reads as TGTGCCAGCAGCTTAGCCGGGACAGGGGACTATGGCTACACCTTC. The full variable domain, rest sourced from reference TRBV7-8 and TRBJ1-2, is GAGVSQSPRYKVAKRGQDVALRCDPISGHVSLFWYQQALGQGPEFLTYFQNEAQLDKSGLPSDRFFAERPEGSVSTLKIQRTQQEDSAVYLCASSLAGTGDYGYTFGSGTRLTVV.

The rearrangement uses TRBV10-3 and TRBJ1-4, with D perhaps matching TRBD1 (6 bases). The V gene lost 6 bases and the J gene lost 8 bases, with 13 bases spanning the gap. Germline V gives CDR1 ENHRY, CDR2 SYGVKD. This CDR3 contains 13 residues. The CDR3 nucleotides are TGTGCCATCAGGGACTCAACAGGGGAAAAACTGTTTTTT. It yields the protein CAIRDSTGEKLFF.

This chain joins TRBV19 and TRBJ1-1, with TRBD1 as a possible D gene (6 bases). The CDR3 runs to 13 residues. Germline assignment: CDR1 LNHDA and CDR2 SQIVND (reference sequence). The V end was cut by 5 bases, the J end by 5 bases, with 12 bases between. This chain's CDR3 is CASSLQGQTEAFF. CDR3 in DNA: TGTGCCAGTAGTCTCCAGGGGCAGACTGAAGCTTTCTTT.

The V call is TRBV25-1, the J call TRBJ1-6; maybe TRBD1 (6 bases). V lost 6 bases and J 11 bases, leaving 14 bases between the germline ends. CDR3 length equals 13 residues. Germline loops: CDR1 MGHDK, CDR2 SYGVNS. Here the CDR3 reads CASSPNTGPPLHF. The DNA of the CDR3 is TGTGCCAGCAGCCCTAATACAGGGCCACCCCTCCACTTT.

The chain carries TRBV6-4 and TRBJ2-1; TRBD2 aligns across 10 bases. V was clipped by 0 bases and J by 6 bases; unmatched bases: 8. The CDR3 is made up of 17 amino acids. Germline CDR1 reads MRHNA; CDR2 reads SNTAGT. CDR3 DNA sequence: TGTGCCAGCAGTGACTCGAAGCGGGAGGGTCCGGGCAATGAGCAGTTCTTC. Residues: CASSDSKREGPGNEQFF.

This chain uses TRBV9 with TRBJ2-7, with TRBD2 matching over 8 bases. Trimming cost V 2 bases and J 0 bases; bases outside gene matches: 4. CDR1 is SGDLS, CDR2 YYNGEE, per germline. The CDR3 totals 15 residues. As DNA, the CDR3 is TGTGCCAGCAGCGTGGGGCGGGAGGACTCCTACGAGCAGTACTTC. Protein product: CASSVGREDSYEQYF.

The chain uses TRBV28 and TRBJ2-7; TRBD1 agrees at 7 bases. The CDR3 has 13 residues. J gave up 3 bases and V 4 bases, and 3 bases lay outside the gene matches. Germline lookup yields CDR1 MDHEN and CDR2 SYDVKM. CDR3: CASSWNRGYEQYF. The CDR3 DNA follows: TGTGCCAGCAGTTGGAACAGGGGCTACGAGCAGTACTTC.

The CDR3 DNA follows: TGTGCCAGCAGCTTGAGAGGCGGAGCTGAAGCTTTCTTT. Its translation is CASSLRGGAEAFF. The chain couples TRBV5-4 to TRBJ1-1; D not resolved. The ends were cut back, 1 base at V and 6 bases at J, with 10 bases in the middle. This CDR3 spans 13 amino acids. CDR1 is SGHNT, CDR2 YYREEE, per germline (reference sequence).

This clone was picked up a small number of times. The rearrangement joins TRBV5-4 to TRBJ2-1; 7 bases map to TRBD1. Per germline, CDR1 SGHNT and CDR2 YYREEE (reference sequence). V gave up 4 bases and J gave up 5 bases; unmatched junction bases: 6. This CDR3 has 14 amino acids. DNA for the CDR3: TGTGCCAGCAGCCCCCGGGACAGCCACAATGAGCAGTTCTTC. Its protein product is CASSPRDSHNEQFF.

The rearrangement links TRBV10-3 to TRBJ1-5, with 8 bases matching TRBD1. The germline V gene has CDR1 ENHRY and CDR2 SYGVKD. The CDR3 extends over 16 amino acids. With 2 bases clipped from V and 4 bases from J, the junction kept 7 bases outside the gene matches. CDR3 bases: TGTGCCATCAGTGAGGGACAGGGAGGGGGGAATCAGCCCCAGCATTTT. The encoded protein is CAISEGQGGGNQPQHF.

This clone was seen once. The CDR3 DNA sequence: TGTGCCAGCAGTGACTGGGACAGAGTCTCCTACGAGCAGTACTTC. This gives the protein CASSDWDRVSYEQYF. The chain carries TRBV6-1 and TRBJ2-7, with TRBD1 matching 7 bases. CDR3 size: 15 residues. Germline assignment: CDR1 MNHNS and CDR2 SASEGT. V trimming: 3 bases; J trimming: 0 bases; junction bases outside the gene matches: 5.

The chain links TRBV19 to TRBJ2-1; TRBD2 matches 15 bases. The V and J ends lost 4 bases and 4 bases, in that order; junction bases with no gene match: 5. The CDR3 consists of 17 residues. Germline V CDR1 and CDR2: LNHDA, SQIVND (reference sequence). As DNA, the CDR3 is TGTGCCAGTAGTAAAGGACTAGCGGGAGGGCTTTACAATGAGCAGTTCTTC. Translating it yields CASSKGLAGGLYNEQFF.

Points on this clone: Other nucleotide sequences in the sample specify the same CDR3. The gene calls are TRBV28 and TRBJ2-1, with D possibly being TRBD2 (5 bases). Looked up from germline, CDR1 is MDHEN and CDR2 is SYDVKM. Trimming pared 6 bases from V and 7 bases from J, leaving 16 bases between. This CDR3 comprises 14 residues. DNA of the CDR3: TGTGCCAGCAGCCCTAGGACCTCGGGGAATGAGCAGTTCTTC. The encoded protein is CASSPRTSGNEQFF.

This clone was seen only a few times. J is TRBJ2-7 and V is TRBV7-9; possible D gene TRBD2, 5 bases. The germline V gene has CDR1 SEHNR and CDR2 FQNEAQ (reference sequence). Trimming removed 1 base from V and 2 bases from J, with 9 bases in between. The CDR3 length is 14 residues. CDR3: CASSLGGLTYEQYF. CDR3 DNA sequence: TGTGCCAGCAGCTTAGGTGGACTTACCTACGAGCAGTACTTC.